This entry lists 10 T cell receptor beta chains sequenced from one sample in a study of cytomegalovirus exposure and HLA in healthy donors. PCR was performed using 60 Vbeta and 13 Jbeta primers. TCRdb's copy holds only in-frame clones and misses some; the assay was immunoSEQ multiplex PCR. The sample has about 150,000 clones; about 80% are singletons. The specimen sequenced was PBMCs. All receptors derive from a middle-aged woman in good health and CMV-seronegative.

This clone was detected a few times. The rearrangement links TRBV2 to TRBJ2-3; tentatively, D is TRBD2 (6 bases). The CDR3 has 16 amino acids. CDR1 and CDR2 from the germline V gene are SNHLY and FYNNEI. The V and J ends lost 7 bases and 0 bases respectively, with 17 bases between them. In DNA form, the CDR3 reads TGTGCCAGCAAGAAGGTCCGGGGGACTAGCACAGATACGCAGTATTTT. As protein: CASKKVRGTSTDTQYF.

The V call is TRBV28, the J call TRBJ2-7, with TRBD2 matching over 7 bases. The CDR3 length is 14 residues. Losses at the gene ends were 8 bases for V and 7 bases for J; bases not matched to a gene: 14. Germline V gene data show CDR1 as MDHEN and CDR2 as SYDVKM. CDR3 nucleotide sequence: TGTGCCAGCCGATCCCGACTAGCTTCAGAGGAGCAGTACTTC. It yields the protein CASRSRLASEEQYF.

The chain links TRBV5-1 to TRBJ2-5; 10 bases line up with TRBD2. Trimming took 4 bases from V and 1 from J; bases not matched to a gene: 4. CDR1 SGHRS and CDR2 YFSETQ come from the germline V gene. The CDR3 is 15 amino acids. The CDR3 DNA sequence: TGCGCCAGCAGCGTGGGACTAGCGTTCCAAGAGACCCAGTACTTC. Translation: CASSVGLAFQETQYF.

CDR3 protein: CASSAAGSGYNEQFF. CDR3 nucleotides: TGTGCCAGCAGCGCAGCGGGTTCGGGTTATAATGAGCAGTTCTTC. The rearrangement uses TRBV5-4 and TRBJ2-1; the D gene is possibly TRBD2 (6 bases). The germline gives CDR1 SGHNT, CDR2 YYREEE (reference sequence). The CDR3 length is 15 residues. V shed 4 bases and J shed 7 bases, with 18 bases lying between them.

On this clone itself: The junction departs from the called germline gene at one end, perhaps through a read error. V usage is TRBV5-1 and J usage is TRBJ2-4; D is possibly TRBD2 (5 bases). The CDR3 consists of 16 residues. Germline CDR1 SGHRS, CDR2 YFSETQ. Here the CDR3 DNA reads TGCGCCAGCAGCCTAATACCCGGGGTAGCCAAAAACAGTCAGTACTTC. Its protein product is CASSLIPGVAKNSQYF.

For the CDR3, the DNA is TGTGCCAGCACCCCCCCCGGGGTAGCAGACACCGGGGAGCTGTTTTTT. Protein: CASTPPGVADTGELFF. The chain carries TRBV9 and TRBJ2-2, with D perhaps matching TRBD2 (5 bases). V lost 6 bases to trimming and J lost 3 bases, with 18 bases between them. CDR3 size: 16 residues. The germline gives CDR1 SGDLS, CDR2 YYNGEE.

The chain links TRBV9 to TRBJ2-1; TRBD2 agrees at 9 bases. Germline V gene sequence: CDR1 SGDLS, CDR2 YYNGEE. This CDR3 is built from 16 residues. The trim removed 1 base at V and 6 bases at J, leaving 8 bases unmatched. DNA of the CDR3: TGTGCCAGCAGCGTACTAGCGGGGACGGAAGGCAATGAGCAGTTCTTC. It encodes CASSVLAGTEGNEQFF. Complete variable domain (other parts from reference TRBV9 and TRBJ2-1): DSGVTQTPKHLITATGQRVTLRCSPRSGDLSVYWYQQSLDQGLQFLIQYYNGEERAKGNILERFSAQQFPDLHSELNLSSLELGDSALYFCASSVLAGTEGNEQFFGPGTRLTVL.

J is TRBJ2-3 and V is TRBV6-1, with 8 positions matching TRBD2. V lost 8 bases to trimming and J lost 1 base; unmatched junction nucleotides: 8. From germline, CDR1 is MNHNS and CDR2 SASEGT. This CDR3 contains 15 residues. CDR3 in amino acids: CASVGWRGGTDTQYF. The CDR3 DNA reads TGTGCCAGCGTCGGATGGCGGGGGGGCACAGATACGCAGTATTTT.

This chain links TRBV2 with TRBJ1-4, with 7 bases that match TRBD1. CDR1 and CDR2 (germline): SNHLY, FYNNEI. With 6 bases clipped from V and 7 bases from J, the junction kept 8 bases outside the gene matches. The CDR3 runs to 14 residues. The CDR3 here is CASRPGTVGEKLFF. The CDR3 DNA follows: TGTGCCAGCAGACCCGGGACAGTCGGTGAAAAACTGTTTTTT.

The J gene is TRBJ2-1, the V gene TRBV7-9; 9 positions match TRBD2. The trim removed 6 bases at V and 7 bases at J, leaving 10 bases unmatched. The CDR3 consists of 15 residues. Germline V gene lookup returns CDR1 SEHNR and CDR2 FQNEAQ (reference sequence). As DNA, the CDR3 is TGTGCCAGCAGTCCCTCTAGCGGGACGGGGAATGAGCAGTTCTTC. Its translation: CASSPSSGTGNEQFF.